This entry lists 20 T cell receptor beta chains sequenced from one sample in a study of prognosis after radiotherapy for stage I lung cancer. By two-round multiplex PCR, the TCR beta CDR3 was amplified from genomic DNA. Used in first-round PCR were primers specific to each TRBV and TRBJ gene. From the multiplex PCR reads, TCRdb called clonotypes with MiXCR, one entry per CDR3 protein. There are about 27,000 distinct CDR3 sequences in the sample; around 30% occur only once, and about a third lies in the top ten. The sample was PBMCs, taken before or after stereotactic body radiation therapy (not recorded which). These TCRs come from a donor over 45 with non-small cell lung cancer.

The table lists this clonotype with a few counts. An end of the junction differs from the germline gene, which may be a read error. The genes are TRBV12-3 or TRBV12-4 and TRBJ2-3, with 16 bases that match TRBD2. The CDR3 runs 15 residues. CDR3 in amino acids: CTSTGTSGGADTHYF. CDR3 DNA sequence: TGTACCAGCACGGGGACTAGCGGGGGGGCAGATACGCATTATTTT.

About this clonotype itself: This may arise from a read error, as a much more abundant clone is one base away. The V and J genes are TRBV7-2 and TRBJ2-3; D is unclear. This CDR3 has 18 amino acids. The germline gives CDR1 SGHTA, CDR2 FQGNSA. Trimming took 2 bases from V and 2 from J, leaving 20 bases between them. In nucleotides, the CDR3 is TGTGCCAGCAGCTTACCGACTTATTCCCAATCCATCACAGATACGCAGTATTTT. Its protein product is CASSLPTYSQSITDTQYF.

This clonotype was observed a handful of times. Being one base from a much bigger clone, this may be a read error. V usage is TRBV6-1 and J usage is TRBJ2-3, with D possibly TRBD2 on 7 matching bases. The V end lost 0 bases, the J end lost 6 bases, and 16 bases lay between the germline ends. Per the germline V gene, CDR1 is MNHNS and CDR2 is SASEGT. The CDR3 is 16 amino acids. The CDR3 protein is CASSEATSVGADTQYF. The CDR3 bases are TGTGCCAGCAGTGAAGCCACTAGCGTGGGGGCGGATACGCAGTATTTT.

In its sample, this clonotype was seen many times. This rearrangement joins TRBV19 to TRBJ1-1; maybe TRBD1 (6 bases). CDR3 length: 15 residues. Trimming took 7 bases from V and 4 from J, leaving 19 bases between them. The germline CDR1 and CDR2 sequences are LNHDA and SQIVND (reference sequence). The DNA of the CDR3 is TGTGCCAGTAACGCCAGGGGACGTTACAGCACTGAAGCTTTCTTT. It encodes CASNARGRYSTEAFF.

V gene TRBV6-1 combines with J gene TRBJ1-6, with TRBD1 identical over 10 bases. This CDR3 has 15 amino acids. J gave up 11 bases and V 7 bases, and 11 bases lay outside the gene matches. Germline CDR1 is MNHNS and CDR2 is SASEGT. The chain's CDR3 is CASTRSGTGDPPLHF. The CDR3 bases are TGTGCCAGCACCCGAAGTGGGACAGGGGATCCACCCCTCCACTTT.

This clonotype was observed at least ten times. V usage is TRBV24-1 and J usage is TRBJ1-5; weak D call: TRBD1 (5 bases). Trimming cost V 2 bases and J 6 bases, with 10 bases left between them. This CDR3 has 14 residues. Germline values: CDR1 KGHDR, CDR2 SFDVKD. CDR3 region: CATSDWGNGQPQHF. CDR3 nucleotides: TGTGCCACCAGTGATTGGGGGAATGGTCAGCCCCAGCATTTT.

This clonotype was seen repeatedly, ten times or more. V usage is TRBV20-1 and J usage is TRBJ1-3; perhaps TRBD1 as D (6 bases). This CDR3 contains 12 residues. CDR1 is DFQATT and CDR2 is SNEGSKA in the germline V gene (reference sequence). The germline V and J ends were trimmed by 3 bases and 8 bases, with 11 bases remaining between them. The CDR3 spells CSASQGRDTIYF. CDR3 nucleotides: TGCAGTGCTAGTCAGGGGCGAGACACCATATATTTT.

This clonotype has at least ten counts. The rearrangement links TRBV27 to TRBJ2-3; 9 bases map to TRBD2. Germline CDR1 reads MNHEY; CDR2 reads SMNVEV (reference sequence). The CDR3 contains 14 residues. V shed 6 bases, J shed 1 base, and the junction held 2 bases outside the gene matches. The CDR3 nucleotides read TGTGCCAGCAGGCGGGGGGGCGGCACAGATACGCAGTATTTT. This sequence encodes CASRRGGGTDTQYF.

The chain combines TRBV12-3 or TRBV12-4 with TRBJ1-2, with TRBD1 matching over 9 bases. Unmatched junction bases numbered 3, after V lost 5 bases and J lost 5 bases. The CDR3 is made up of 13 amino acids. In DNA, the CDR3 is TGTGCCAGCAGTCTACAGGGGGCTTATGGCTACACCTTC. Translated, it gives CASSLQGAYGYTF.

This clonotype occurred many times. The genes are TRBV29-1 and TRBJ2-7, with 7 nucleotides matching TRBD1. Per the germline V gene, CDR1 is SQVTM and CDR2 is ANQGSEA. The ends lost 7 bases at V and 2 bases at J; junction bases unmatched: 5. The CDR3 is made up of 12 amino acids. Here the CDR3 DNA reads TGCAGCGGACAGGGAAAGGCCTACGAGCAGTACTTC. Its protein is CSGQGKAYEQYF.

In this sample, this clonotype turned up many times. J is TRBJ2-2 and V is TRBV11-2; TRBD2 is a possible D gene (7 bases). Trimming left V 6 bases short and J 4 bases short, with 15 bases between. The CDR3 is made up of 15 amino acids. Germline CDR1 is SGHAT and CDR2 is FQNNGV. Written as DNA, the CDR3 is TGTGCCAGCAGATTACGGGGGGCTTCCACCGGGGAGCTGTTTTTT. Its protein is CASRLRGASTGELFF.

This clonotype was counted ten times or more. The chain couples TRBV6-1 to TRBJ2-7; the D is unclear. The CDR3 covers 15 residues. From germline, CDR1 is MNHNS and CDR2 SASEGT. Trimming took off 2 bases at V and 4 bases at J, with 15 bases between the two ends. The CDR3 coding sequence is TGTGCCAGCAGTGAAATTATGTCTGGCCCATACGAGCAGTACTTC. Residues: CASSEIMSGPYEQYF.

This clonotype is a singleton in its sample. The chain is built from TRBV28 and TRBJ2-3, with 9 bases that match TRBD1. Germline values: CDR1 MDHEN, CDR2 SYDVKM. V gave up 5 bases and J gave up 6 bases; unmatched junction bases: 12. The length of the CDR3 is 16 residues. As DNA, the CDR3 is TGTGCCAGCAGTAATCCAAGGGACAGGGTAGCCGATACGCAGTATTTT. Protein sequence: CASSNPRDRVADTQYF.

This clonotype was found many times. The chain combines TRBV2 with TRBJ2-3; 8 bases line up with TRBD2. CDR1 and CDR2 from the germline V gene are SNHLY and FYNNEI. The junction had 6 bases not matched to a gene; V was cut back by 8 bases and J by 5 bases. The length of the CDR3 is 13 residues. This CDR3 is CASGAGVKDTQYF. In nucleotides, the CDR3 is TGTGCCAGCGGAGCGGGAGTCAAAGATACGCAGTATTTT.

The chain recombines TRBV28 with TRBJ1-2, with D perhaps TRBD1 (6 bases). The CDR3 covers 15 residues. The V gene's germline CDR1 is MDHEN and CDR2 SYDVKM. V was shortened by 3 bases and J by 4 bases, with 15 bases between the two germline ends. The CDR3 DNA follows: TGTGCCAGCAGTTTGGGGAACAGGGATGGCTATGGCTACACCTTC. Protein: CASSLGNRDGYGYTF.

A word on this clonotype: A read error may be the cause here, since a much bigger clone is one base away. In DNA, the CDR3 is TGTGCCATTCTCACCGGGCCCTACAATGAGCAGTTCTTC. Amino acid sequence: CAILTGPYNEQFF. The genes are TRBV9 and TRBJ2-1; D call uncertain. Germline CDR1 is SGDLS and CDR2 is YYNGEE. Trimming took off 9 bases at V and 2 bases at J, with 12 bases between the two ends. CDR3 length: 13 residues. Using reference TRBV9 and TRBJ2-1 for the parts outside the CDR3, the full variable domain is DSGVTQTPKHLITATGQRVTLRCSPRSGDLSVYWYQQSLDQGLQFLIQYYNGEERAKGNILERFSAQQFPDLHSELNLSSLELGDSALYFCAILTGPYNEQFFGPGTRLTVL.

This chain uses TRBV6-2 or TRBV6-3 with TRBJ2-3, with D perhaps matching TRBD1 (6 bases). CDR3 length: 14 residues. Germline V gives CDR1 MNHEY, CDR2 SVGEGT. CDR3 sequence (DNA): TGTTCCACCACTTTCAGGGGAAGCACAGATACGCAGTATTTT. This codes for CSTTFRGSTDTQYF.

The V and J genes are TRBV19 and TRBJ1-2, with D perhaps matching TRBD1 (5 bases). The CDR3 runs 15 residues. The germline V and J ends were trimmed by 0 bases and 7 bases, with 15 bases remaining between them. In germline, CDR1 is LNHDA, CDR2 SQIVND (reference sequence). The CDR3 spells CASSIERGHLRGYTF. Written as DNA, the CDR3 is TGTGCCAGTAGTATAGAGCGAGGACACCTGCGTGGCTACACCTTC.

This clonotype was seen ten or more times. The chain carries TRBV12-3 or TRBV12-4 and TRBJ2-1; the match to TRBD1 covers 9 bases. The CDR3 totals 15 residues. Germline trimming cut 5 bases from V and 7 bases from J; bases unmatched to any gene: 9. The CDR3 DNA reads TGTGCCAGCAGTCCTCGGGACAGGGTTTCGAATGAGCAGTTCTTC. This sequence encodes CASSPRDRVSNEQFF.

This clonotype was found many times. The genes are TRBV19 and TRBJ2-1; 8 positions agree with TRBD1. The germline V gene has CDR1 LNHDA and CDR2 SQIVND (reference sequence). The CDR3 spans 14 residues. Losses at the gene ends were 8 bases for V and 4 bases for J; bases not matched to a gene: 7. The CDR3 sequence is CASLDRGMYNEQFF. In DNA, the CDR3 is TGTGCCAGTTTAGACAGGGGAATGTACAATGAGCAGTTCTTC. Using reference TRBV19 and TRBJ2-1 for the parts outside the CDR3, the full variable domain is DGGITQSPKYLFRKEGQNVTLSCEQNLNHDAMYWYRQDPGQGLRLIYYSQIVNDFQKGDIAEGYSVSREKKESFPLTVTSAQKNPTAFYLCASLDRGMYNEQFFGPGTRLTVL.